The 28 T cell receptor beta chains below were found in one sample sequenced in a study of blood T cell repertoires in COVID-19. Clones were sequenced by immunoSEQ multiplex PCR, and TCRdb holds only the in-frame ones, with some missing. The sample includes tens of thousands of clones, roughly 84% of them seen just once. Sequenced material: peripheral blood. The source is a human donor in a cohort sampled during active COVID-19.

The chain couples TRBV7-9 to TRBJ2-3; 7 bases agree with TRBD1. V was clipped by 5 bases and J by 0 bases; unmatched bases: 5. The CDR3 covers 15 residues. Germline assignment: CDR1 SEHNR and CDR2 FQNEAQ (reference sequence). The CDR3 spells CASSPGTVSTDTQYF. The CDR3 bases are TGTGCCAGCAGCCCCGGGACAGTGAGCACAGATACGCAGTATTTT.

The V gene is TRBV5-6, the J gene TRBJ2-5, with a weak D call TRBD1 (6 bases). This CDR3 contains 15 residues. The ends were cut back, 4 bases at V and 5 bases at J, with 18 bases in the middle. Germline V lookup: CDR1 SGHDT, CDR2 YYEEEE. CDR3 nucleotides: TGTGCCAGCAGCCCGGACCCTACAGGGATCGAGACCCAGTACTTC. It translates to CASSPDPTGIETQYF.

The J gene is TRBJ2-7, the V gene TRBV9; TRBD1 matches at 9 bases. With 0 bases clipped from V and 4 bases from J, the junction kept 5 bases outside the gene matches. CDR3 length equals 15 residues. The V gene's germline CDR1 is SGDLS and CDR2 YYNGEE. The CDR3 DNA is TGTGCCAGCAGCGTAGAAGTCGACAGGGGGTACGAGCAGTACTTC. It yields the protein CASSVEVDRGYEQYF.

This clone was counted a few times. The gene calls are TRBV5-1 and TRBJ1-6; a weak D match, TRBD1 (5 bases). V shed 1 base and J shed 9 bases, with 17 bases lying between them. This CDR3 comprises 16 residues. Germline V gene sequence: CDR1 SGHRS, CDR2 YFSETQ. In nucleotides, the CDR3 is TGCGCCAGCAGCTTGAGTGGGGCCCTCCAAGGTTCACCCCTCCACTTT. Translating it yields CASSLSGALQGSPLHF.

This sequence joins TRBV7-8 and TRBJ2-1; 7 bases match TRBD1. CDR1 is SGHVS, CDR2 FQNEAQ, per germline. This CDR3 has 13 amino acids. The trim removed 7 bases at V and 6 bases at J, leaving 6 bases unmatched. The CDR3 loop is CASTPRGSNEQFF. The DNA of the CDR3 is TGTGCCAGCACGCCCAGGGGGTCCAATGAGCAGTTCTTC.

V is TRBV6-5 and J is TRBJ2-3, with D perhaps TRBD2 (5 bases). The CDR3 is made up of 16 amino acids. Germline CDR1 reads MNHEY; CDR2 reads SVGAGI. Trimming left V 2 bases short and J 6 bases short, with 18 bases between. The CDR3 is CASSYGGDTGRDTQYF. The CDR3 DNA reads as TGTGCCAGCAGTTACGGTGGCGACACGGGAAGGGATACGCAGTATTTT.

The rearrangement uses TRBV11-2 and TRBJ2-1, with 9 bases lining up with TRBD1. V shed 2 bases and J 7 bases; nucleotides not matched to a gene: 12. The length of the CDR3 is 17 residues. The germline V gene encodes CDR1 SGHAT and CDR2 FQNNGV. The CDR3 nucleotides read TGTGCCAGCAGCTTAAATCCGGGACAGGGCTTGAAGAATGAGCAGTTCTTC. Protein sequence: CASSLNPGQGLKNEQFF.

This rearrangement joins TRBV10-3 to TRBJ2-3; a possible D gene is TRBD1 (6 bases). V was clipped by 6 bases and J by 0 bases, with 7 bases between them. The germline V gene has CDR1 ENHRY and CDR2 SYGVKD. This CDR3 spans 13 amino acids. The CDR3: CAIRGASTDTQYF. The CDR3 region has the DNA TGTGCCATCAGGGGGGCTAGCACAGATACGCAGTATTTT.

J is TRBJ2-7 and V is TRBV5-8, with D perhaps TRBD1 (5 bases). Germline V gene sequence: CDR1 SGHTS, CDR2 YDEGEE. V dropped 1 base and J dropped 3 bases, with 8 bases sitting between them. This CDR3 has 13 residues. CDR3 sequence reads: CASSLRTNYEQYF. CDR3 coding DNA: TGTGCCAGCAGCTTGAGGACAAACTACGAGCAGTACTTC.

The J gene is TRBJ2-5, the V gene TRBV7-6; D is possibly TRBD2 (6 bases). The CDR3 is made up of 13 amino acids. Trimming took 8 bases from V and 1 from J, leaving 11 bases between them. Germline CDR1 and CDR2: SGHVS and FNYEAQ. CDR3 coding DNA: TGTGCCAGCGGGACTTGGGGCCAAGAGACCCAGTACTTC. Its translation is CASGTWGQETQYF.

The chain combines TRBV7-2 with TRBJ2-1; possible D gene TRBD2, 6 bases. V lost 1 base and J 5 bases, leaving 21 bases between the germline ends. This CDR3 comprises 18 residues. Looked up from germline, CDR1 is SGHTA and CDR2 is FQGNSA. Written as DNA, the CDR3 is TGTGCCAGCAGCTTAGGGGAGCTCCTGGTCGGGGGAAACAATGAGCAGTTCTTC. It translates to CASSLGELLVGGNNEQFF. Full variable domain (rest looked up from reference TRBV7-2 and TRBJ2-1): GAGVSQSPSNKVTEKGKDVELRCDPISGHTALYWYRQSLGQGLEFLIYFQGNSAPDKSGLPSDRFSAERTGGSVSTLTIQRTQQEDSAVYLCASSLGELLVGGNNEQFFGPGTRLTVL.

Written as DNA, the CDR3 is TGTGCCTGGAGCCCCGGGGACAGGGCTGCCGGGGAGCTGTTTTTT. It yields the protein CAWSPGDRAAGELFF. This chain links TRBV30 with TRBJ2-2, with 9 bases fitting TRBD1. The J segment lost 6 bases and the V segment lost 3 bases, leaving 8 bases of the junction unmatched. Germline V CDR1 and CDR2: GTSNPN, SVGIG (reference sequence). This CDR3 is 15 amino acids long.

This clone has only a few counts. The chain employs TRBV12-3 or TRBV12-4 and TRBJ2-7; the D is unclear. The CDR3 contains 10 residues. Trimming shortened V by 8 bases and J by 3 bases, and 5 bases separated the two germline ends. This CDR3 reads CASGNYEQYF. In DNA form, the CDR3 reads TGTGCCAGCGGCAACTACGAGCAGTACTTC.

The J gene is TRBJ2-2, the V gene TRBV7-2; 7 bases align to TRBD1. The CDR3 loop spans 15 amino acids. Germline-derived CDR1 and CDR2 are SGHTA and FQGNSA. V lost 1 base, J lost 5 bases, and 4 bases stayed unmatched. Here the CDR3 DNA reads TGTGCCAGCAGCTTAGAAAGGGGGCTAACCGGGGAGCTGTTTTTT. Protein: CASSLERGLTGELFF.

This clone was observed a few times. The chain couples TRBV3-1 (or the pseudogene TRBV3-2) to TRBJ2-5; 7 bases match TRBD2. Unmatched junction bases numbered 10, after V lost 8 bases and J lost 1 base. CDR1 is LGHDT, CDR2 YNNKEL, per germline (reference sequence). The CDR3 spans 15 residues. The CDR3 DNA reads as TGTGCCAGCTGCGAAACTGGACTAGGCCAAGAGACCCAGTACTTC. Residues: CASCETGLGQETQYF.

V and J are TRBV24-1 and TRBJ2-5, with D tentatively TRBD1 (6 bases). The germline gives CDR1 KGHDR, CDR2 SFDVKD. V lost 2 bases and J lost 5, with 14 bases in between. The CDR3 is 15 amino acids. The DNA of the CDR3 is TGTGCCACCAGTGATTCGGGCAGGGGTAGTGAGACCCAGTACTTC. Translation: CATSDSGRGSETQYF.

The chain has TRBV10-3 and TRBJ2-5; maybe TRBD2 (6 bases). Germline V CDR1 and CDR2: ENHRY, SYGVKD. There are 14 residues in the CDR3. Trimming removed 2 bases at V and 1 base at J, with 8 bases between. The CDR3 reads CAISEIAVQETQYF. Here the CDR3 DNA reads TGTGCCATCAGTGAGATAGCGGTCCAAGAGACCCAGTACTTC.

This clone has more than one count but fewer than ten. The rearrangement joins TRBV5-6 to TRBJ1-5; 8 bases line up with TRBD1. The J segment lost 3 bases and the V segment lost 4 bases, leaving 12 bases of the junction unmatched. CDR3 length: 17 residues. Germline lookup yields CDR1 SGHDT and CDR2 YYEEEE. CDR3 in DNA: TGTGCCAGCAGCATTGACAGGGGACCTATACCCAATCAGCCCCAGCATTTT. Protein sequence: CASSIDRGPIPNQPQHF.

This clone appeared a single time. The gene calls are TRBV24-1 and TRBJ2-1, with 12 bases fitting TRBD2. J lost 9 bases, V lost 3 bases, and 5 bases had no gene match. The length of the CDR3 is 15 residues. Germline assignment: CDR1 KGHDR and CDR2 SFDVKD. CDR3 protein: CATSDPSGGAGEQFF. The CDR3, as DNA: TGTGCCACCAGTGATCCTAGCGGGGGGGCTGGTGAGCAGTTCTTC.

V is TRBV7-9 and J is TRBJ1-3, with D possibly TRBD1 on 5 matching bases. With 8 bases removed from V and 7 bases from J, the gap between germline ends came to 12 bases. In germline, CDR1 is SEHNR, CDR2 FQNEAQ (reference sequence). The CDR3 extends over 12 amino acids. CDR3 sequence (DNA): TGTGCCAGCGGGAGGGGCGGGAACACCATATATTTT. As protein: CASGRGGNTIYF.

The CDR3 is CASSKEGWEKLFF. For the CDR3, the DNA is TGTGCCAGCAGTAAGGAGGGTTGGGAAAAACTGTTTTTT. The V gene is TRBV7-9, the J gene TRBJ1-4; D is uncertain. Between the trimmed V and J ends, which lost 6 bases and 8 bases, there was a span of 13 bases. The CDR3 consists of 13 residues. The germline CDR1 and CDR2 sequences are SEHNR and FQNEAQ (reference sequence).

The chain recombines TRBV7-2 with TRBJ2-3; D uncertain. V was cut by 2 bases and J by 3 bases, with 6 bases left in between. The CDR3 runs 13 residues. Looked up from germline, CDR1 is SGHTA and CDR2 is FQGNSA. The CDR3 region is CASSLPGTDTQYF. The CDR3, as DNA: TGTGCCAGCAGCTTACCAGGAACAGATACGCAGTATTTT. Using reference TRBV7-2 and TRBJ2-3 for the parts outside the CDR3, the full variable domain is GAGVSQSPSNKVTEKGKDVELRCDPISGHTALYWYRQSLGQGLEFLIYFQGNSAPDKSGLPSDRFSAERTGGSVSTLTIQRTQQEDSAVYLCASSLPGTDTQYFGPGTRLTVL.

This chain connects TRBV7-9 to TRBJ2-7; 13 positions agree with TRBD2. Germline V lookup: CDR1 SEHNR, CDR2 FQNEAQ (reference sequence). V was pared by 5 bases and J by 5 bases, with 3 bases of the junction left unmatched. This CDR3 is 14 amino acids long. The CDR3 region is CASSRTSGGNEQYF. The CDR3 DNA is TGTGCCAGCAGCCGGACTAGCGGGGGCAACGAGCAGTACTTC.

This clone turned up a few times. The V gene is TRBV12-3 or TRBV12-4, the J gene TRBJ1-2; 7 bases are a match to TRBD1. The CDR3 consists of 13 residues. V lost 6 bases to trimming and J lost 4 bases; unmatched junction nucleotides: 5. The CDR3 DNA is TGTGCCAGCAGCCTAGACAGGGTCTATGGCTACACCTTC. Translation: CASSLDRVYGYTF.

The chain links TRBV10-2 to TRBJ2-7, with TRBD1 identical over 8 bases. CDR1 WSHSY and CDR2 SAAADI come from the germline V gene. After removal of 7 bases from V and 3 bases from J, the junction contained 8 bases not matched to a gene. The CDR3 consists of 14 residues. As DNA, the CDR3 is TGCGCCAGCAAGTTGGGGACAGGACTCTACGAGCAGTACTTC. It is translated as CASKLGTGLYEQYF.

The chain carries TRBV5-1 and TRBJ2-2, with 8 bases aligning to TRBD2. Germline V gene data show CDR1 as SGHRS and CDR2 as YFSETQ. The CDR3 has 16 residues. V dropped 0 bases and J dropped 5; count of bases not matched to a gene: 6. The CDR3: CASSLGGSGKTGELFF. The DNA for the CDR3 is TGCGCCAGCAGCTTGGGAGGTAGCGGGAAGACCGGGGAGCTGTTTTTT. Together with reference TRBV5-1 and TRBJ2-2, the CDR3 gives the full variable domain: KAGVTQTPRYLIKTRGQQVTLSCSPISGHRSVSWYQQTPGQGLQFLFEYFSETQRNKGNFPGRFSGRQFSNSRSEMNVSTLELGDSALYLCASSLGGSGKTGELFFGEGSRLTVL.

V gene TRBV18 combines with J gene TRBJ2-7; 10 nucleotides line up with TRBD1. The CDR3 is 15 amino acids. The V gene's germline CDR1 is KGHSH and CDR2 LQKENI. V lost 3 bases and J lost 5; bases outside the gene matches: 7. CDR3 sequence (DNA): TGTGCCAGCTCACCCCCCGGGACAGGGGTCCACGAGCAGTACTTC. Protein product: CASSPPGTGVHEQYF.

The chain combines TRBV5-1 with TRBJ2-3; D ambiguous. The CDR3 length is 14 residues. Germline V lookup: CDR1 SGHRS, CDR2 YFSETQ. V gave up 2 bases and J gave up 0 bases, with 7 bases separating them. CDR3 sequence (DNA): TGCGCCAGCAGCTTAGACTTTAGCACAGATACGCAGTATTTT. Amino acids: CASSLDFSTDTQYF.